This is a list of T cell receptor beta chains from one sample in a study of T cell responses to AZD1222 COVID-19 vaccine. Profiling relied on immunoSEQ multiplex PCR, and the TCRdb table lists in-frame clones only, not all of them. The sample shows just under 150,000 clones, approximately 88% of them seen only once. The specimen was peripheral blood, collected 28 days after the second dose of the MenACWY control vaccine. Receptors originate from an adult who received the MenACWY meningococcal vaccine as a control. CDR3s include the opening cysteine and the closing phenylalanine or tryptophan. The order of the fields is clone size, V gene, D gene, J gene, CDR3 protein, CDR3 DNA. A D gene is named only where the DNA matches it firmly. Expanded clones get a size class; other rows say once, few or many, or leave the size out.

abundance: -
v_gene: TRBV14
d_gene: -
j_gene: TRBJ2-7
CDR3aa: CASSHAYYEQYF
CDR3nt: TGTGCCAGCAGCCACGCCTATTACGAGCAGTACTTC

abundance: -
v_gene: TRBV18
d_gene: TRBD1
j_gene: TRBJ1-4
CDR3aa: CASSPGDRASRKLFF
CDR3nt: TGTGCCAGCTCACCGGGGGACAGAGCTTCGCGAAAACTGTTTTTT

abundance: few
v_gene: TRBV5-6
d_gene: -
j_gene: TRBJ2-6
CDR3aa: CASSLAGAGANVLTF
CDR3nt: TGTGCCAGCAGCTTGGCAGGGGCCGGGGCCAACGTCCTGACTTTC

abundance: -
v_gene: TRBV24-1
d_gene: -
j_gene: TRBJ2-3
CDR3aa: CATSDPGPAGTDTQYF
CDR3nt: TGTGCCACCAGTGATCCGGGTCCAGCGGGCACAGATACGCAGTATTTT

abundance: -
v_gene: TRBV5-6
d_gene: -
j_gene: TRBJ2-3
CDR3aa: CASSVTDTQYF
CDR3nt: TGTGCCAGCAGCGTGACAGATACGCAGTATTTT

abundance: -
v_gene: TRBV19
d_gene: -
j_gene: TRBJ2-1
CDR3aa: CASSIFPGPGYNEQFF
CDR3nt: TGTGCCAGTAGTATTTTCCCTGGACCCGGCTACAATGAGCAGTTCTTC

abundance: once
v_gene: TRBV29-1
d_gene: TRBD2
j_gene: TRBJ2-2
CDR3aa: CSVRAGVGAGELFF
CDR3nt: TGCAGCGTTCGAGCGGGAGTAGGTGCCGGGGAGCTGTTTTTT

abundance: -
v_gene: TRBV24-1
d_gene: -
j_gene: TRBJ1-2
CDR3aa: CATSDLPNARLNGYTF
CDR3nt: TGTGCCACCAGTGATTTGCCAAACGCTAGACTTAATGGCTACACCTTC

abundance: -
v_gene: TRBV19
d_gene: -
j_gene: TRBJ1-1
CDR3aa: CASKRDPVDTEAFF
CDR3nt: TGTGCCAGTAAACGGGATCCGGTGGACACTGAAGCTTTCTTT

abundance: -
v_gene: TRBV3-1/TRBV3-2
d_gene: TRBD2
j_gene: TRBJ2-7
CDR3aa: CASSHRTSGRSYEQYF
CDR3nt: TGTGCCAGCAGCCACCGGACTAGCGGACGCTCCTACGAGCAGTACTTC

abundance: -
v_gene: TRBV6-5
d_gene: -
j_gene: TRBJ2-3
CDR3aa: CASTRDIRTDTQYF
CDR3nt: TGTGCCAGCACCCGGGACATTCGCACAGATACGCAGTATTTT

abundance: -
v_gene: TRBV5-1
d_gene: TRBD1
j_gene: TRBJ1-2
CDR3aa: CASSPARTGGHGYTF
CDR3nt: TGCGCCAGCAGCCCCGCCCGGACAGGGGGGCATGGCTACACCTTC

abundance: -
v_gene: TRBV7-9
d_gene: -
j_gene: TRBJ1-2
CDR3aa: CASRPTGNYGYTF
CDR3nt: TGTGCCAGCAGACCTACAGGGAACTATGGCTACACCTTC

abundance: -
v_gene: TRBV28
d_gene: -
j_gene: TRBJ1-2
CDR3aa: CASSLGGYYGYTF
CDR3nt: TGTGCCAGCAGTTTAGGGGGGTACTATGGCTACACCTTC

abundance: -
v_gene: TRBV7-8
d_gene: -
j_gene: TRBJ2-3
CDR3aa: CASSSLSRIRGDRYF
CDR3nt: TGTGCCAGCAGCTCCCTTTCACGTATCCGGGGAGATAGGTATTTT

abundance: -
v_gene: TRBV5-4
d_gene: -
j_gene: TRBJ2-7
CDR3aa: CASSSEAYEQYF
CDR3nt: TGTGCCAGCAGCTCAGAGGCCTACGAGCAGTACTTC

abundance: -
v_gene: TRBV5-1
d_gene: -
j_gene: TRBJ2-5
CDR3aa: CATKWEGGETQYF
CDR3nt: TGCGCCACGAAGTGGGAGGGGGGCGAGACCCAGTACTTC

abundance: -
v_gene: TRBV15
d_gene: -
j_gene: TRBJ1-2
CDR3aa: CATSRGPPGDTTYGYTF
CDR3nt: TGTGCCACCAGCAGAGGTCCCCCGGGGGACACGACATATGGCTACACCTTC

abundance: once
v_gene: TRBV7-9
d_gene: -
j_gene: TRBJ2-1
CDR3aa: CASSRGFRSYNEQFF
CDR3nt: TGTGCCAGCAGCCGAGGGTTTCGAAGCTACAATGAGCAGTTCTTC

abundance: -
v_gene: TRBV18
d_gene: -
j_gene: TRBJ1-2
CDR3aa: CASSPGQTSSDGYTF
CDR3nt: TGTGCCAGCTCACCAGGACAGACCTCCTCCGATGGCTACACCTTC

abundance: -
v_gene: TRBV5-8
d_gene: TRBD1
j_gene: TRBJ1-6
CDR3aa: CASSLRGQGVSPLHF
CDR3nt: TGTGCCAGCAGCTTACGGGGACAGGGTGTGTCACCCCTCCACTTT